Considering frequency, the clone carrying this T cell receptor beta chain is medium-sized. This CDR3 comprises 16 residues. The germline gives CDR1 DFQATT, CDR2 SNEGSKA (reference sequence). TCRdb reprocessed the 10x single-cell sequencing reads; each CDR3 protein has one entry and no DNA is given. The listing contains around 1,200 distinct CDR3 sequences. These data belong to a study of CD8 T cells in cerebrospinal fluid in Alzheimer's disease. The sequenced sample was cerebrospinal fluid. The TCR originated in a human donor with Parkinson's disease. The chain joins TRBV20-1 to TRBJ2-2; the TCRdb call, TRBD1, lacks DNA for checking. The CDR3: CSARHVTGSGTGELFF.